This passage covers 4 T cell receptor beta chains from one sample sequenced in a study of Ad26.COV2.S vaccination and SARS-CoV-2 variants. Described treatment: around 19 received Ad26.COV2.S at low or high dose, single or two shots; 5 received placebo; per-sample allocation not given. Samples analyzed were those drawn on day 63 after the first vaccine or placebo injection. Method: immunoSEQ multiplex PCR; TCRdb's copy keeps in-frame clones and lacks some. The data show roughly 380,000 clones, approximately 81% seen once. This specimen was peripheral blood, taken in a trial of Ad26.COV2.S vaccine versus placebo. The receptors come from a person aged 18-60 years who received the Ad26.COV2.S COVID-19 vaccine or a placebo.

A single count supports this clone. This chain links TRBV4-1 with TRBJ2-1; 7 positions agree with TRBD1. The CDR3 totals 16 residues. After removal of 6 bases from V and 1 base from J, the junction contained 9 bases not matched to a gene. From germline, CDR1 is MGHRA and CDR2 YSYEKL. The CDR3 loop reads CASRPSGTASYNEQFF. The CDR3 region has the DNA TGCGCCAGCAGGCCCTCCGGGACAGCATCCTACAATGAGCAGTTCTTC.

The V call is TRBV7-6, the J call TRBJ2-1; D gene unclear. The CDR3 runs 16 residues. CDR1 and CDR2 (germline): SGHVS, FNYEAQ. Trimming took 6 bases from V and 0 from J, leaving 15 bases between them. The CDR3 DNA is TGTGCCAGCAGGGCGGCTGCACAGCACTCCTACAATGAGCAGTTCTTC. Amino acids: CASRAAAQHSYNEQFF.

The V and J genes are TRBV5-1 and TRBJ2-4, with D uncertain. The CDR3 length is 16 residues. Trimming took 0 bases from V and 4 from J, leaving 14 bases between them. Germline CDR1 SGHRS, CDR2 YFSETQ. CDR3 nucleotides: TGCGCCAGCAGCTTGGATGGATCTGGGAATAAAAACATTCAGTACTTC. Translation: CASSLDGSGNKNIQYF.

This chain uses TRBV2 with TRBJ1-4; 7 bases align to TRBD1. With 2 bases clipped from V and 2 bases from J, the junction kept 2 bases outside the gene matches. Germline lookup yields CDR1 SNHLY and CDR2 FYNNEI. The CDR3 spans 15 residues. The CDR3 here is CASSESGGTNEKLFF. The CDR3 DNA reads as TGTGCCAGCAGTGAATCAGGGGGTACTAATGAAAAACTGTTTTTT.